These 3 T cell receptor beta chains were all obtained from the same sample, sequenced in a study of T cells in Graves' hyperthyroidism and ophthalmopathy (dated by TCRdb to between 2018 and 2021). Preparation of the library involved multiplex PCR. Sequencing was carried out with an Illumina HiSeq 2000. TCR beta CDR3 regions were amplified from RNA transcripts. The first round of RT-PCR for the TCR CDR3 was performed with the HTBI primer set and the Qiagen OneStep RT-PCR kit. TCRdb reworked the public reads: Q25 trimming with fastp, MiXCR clone assembly, productive beta chains retained. Every distinct CDR3 protein forms one entry, paired with its most common genes and DNA. The sample data list 500,000 or so distinct CDR3 sequences, and about 15% of these were observed just once. The ten most abundant clones make up about 29% of the sample. The material sequenced was blood. The receptor source for this set is a woman aged 30 to 39 with Graves' ophthalmopathy.

This clonotype was picked up many times. This chain links TRBV6-1 with TRBJ1-2, with D tentatively TRBD1 (6 bases). Germline loops: CDR1 MNHNS, CDR2 SASEGT. The germline V and J ends were trimmed by 6 bases and 4 bases, with 12 bases remaining between them. The CDR3 loop spans 13 amino acids. The CDR3 region has the DNA TGTGCCAGCAGCTATGACAGGACCTATGGCTACACCTTC. Protein sequence: CASSYDRTYGYTF.

The rearrangement links TRBV4-3 to TRBJ1-6, with D possibly matching TRBD1 (5 bases). V dropped 0 bases and J dropped 8 bases, with 11 bases sitting between them. Germline V lookup: CDR1 LGHNA, CDR2 YSLEER. There are 15 residues in the CDR3. The CDR3 coding sequence is TGCGCCAGCAGCCAAGACGGCCAGGGTGATTCACCCCTCCACTTT. As protein: CASSQDGQGDSPLHF.

This clonotype was seen only a few times. The V and J genes are TRBV20-1 and TRBJ2-7; no clear D gene. V was clipped by 4 bases and J by 0 bases, with 10 bases between them. The CDR3 loop spans 13 amino acids. The germline CDR1 and CDR2 sequences are DFQATT and SNEGSKA (reference sequence). The CDR3 DNA follows: TGCAGTGCTAATTGGGTCGGCTCCTACGAGCAGTACTTC. Translated: CSANWVGSYEQYF.